Detailed here is one T cell receptor beta chain. Its antigen remains undetermined. There are no base qualities to consult, and no much larger clone falls within one base. Receptor amplification or capture employed 5' RACE. Sequencing took place on an Illumina HiSeq 2500. A second PCR of 7 to 11 cycles was run with a J-beta primer mix and a sample-barcoded 5' primer. A template-switch 5' adaptor carrying 12 random nucleotides introduced a unique molecular identifier onto each TCR beta cDNA molecule. At least 2.5 million CDR3-containing paired-end reads were obtained from each sample. The Mint cDNA synthesis kit, primed by a TRBC-specific oligonucleotide, was used to synthesize first-strand cDNA from all RNA. After uracil-DNA glycosylase treatment, a first 18-cycle PCR used universal primers M1SS and BC2_uni_R on all cDNA. The authors' analysis ran thus. Normalization of each sample was performed by random selection of 1 million high-quality reads, each carrying a distinct molecular identifier. Reads with shared molecular identifiers were discarded instead of being binned into consensus sequences. MiTCR, run with a Q25 quality threshold and the strictest error-elimination algorithm, handled CDR3 identification, clonotype clustering and error correction. A nonparametric unseen species model with Euler transformation was used to estimate lower-bound total TCR beta diversity. TCRdb ran its own pipeline on the public reads, namely fastp trimming at Q25 and MiXCR clone calling, and kept in-frame beta chains. Rows matching on CDR3 protein sequence are summarized as one entry with the most common DNA and genes. The authors' filters were not applied to this entry. The sample table contains 500,000 to 650,000 distinct CDR3 sequences; only one count was recorded for about 27% of them. The ten largest account for approximately 3.6% of the sample.

Systemically healthy Caucasian individuals from Russia, 39 in total and aged roughly 6 to 100 years, were included as donors. Ten milliliters of peripheral blood were drawn from each donor into EDTA-treated Vacutainer tubes. Ficoll-Paque density-gradient centrifugation was used to isolate PBMCs, with at least 6.5 million obtained per sample. Total RNA, at least 6 micrograms per sample, was extracted from PBMCs with Trizol reagent. For every donor, flow cytometry on a PBMC aliquot measured the percentage of naive CD45RAhigh/CD27high T cells. This specimen comes from a study of blood T cells in healthy people across ages (dated by TCRdb to about 2015). At the level of the whole study: In model experiments, roughly one uniquely barcoded TCR beta cDNA molecule per two T cells was captured by template switching. To track age-related changes in TCR beta repertoire diversity, the study relied on deep sequencing normalized with unique cDNA molecular identifiers. The donors were split into four age groups: young (average around 15 years), middle-aged (roughly 40), aged (approximately 60) and long-lived (approximately 80). Using the same blood draw, the study looked at two additional independent replicas of 1 million unique cDNA reads for two donors, one aged 18 to 29 and the other aged 80 or older.

Its CDR3 holds 14 amino acids, cysteine through phenylalanine. The retained sequence is limited to the CDR3, 42 bases, with the frame set at the first base. The germline V and J ends show losses of 5 bases and 6 bases respectively, and no gene match explains 6 bases of the junction. According to the germline V gene (reference sequence), CDR1 reads DFQATT and CDR2 reads SNEGSKA. What the study reported, not specific to this receptor: Since profiling was done on bulk unsorted PBMCs, naive and antigen-experienced compartments could not be conclusively compared. The long-lived group showed more naive CD4+ T cells, fewer expanded clones and increased TCR diversity than the aged group, suggesting age selection. As age increased, observed TCR beta diversity per million T cells dropped in a roughly linear way, and a significant reduction was already evident by age about 40. Because the CMV infection status of the donors was unknown, age-related changes in expanded clonotypes may potentially have been confounded. The percentage of naive T cells measured by flow cytometry correlated strongly with observed TCR beta diversity. Estimates of total diversity based on one million sequenced T cells were considered lower bounds and underestimates.

The same sample was also studied in work on T cells of mothers and their children. That second report states: Nine systemically healthy Caucasian individuals, comprising three mothers and their six children, were included as donors. cDNA synthesis consumed the entire amount of extracted RNA, loaded at approximately 1.5 ug RNA in each 15 ul reaction. In the second PCR, the M1S primer introduced both the sample barcodes and 2-4 random nucleotides. More than 8 million TCR beta CDR3 reads were obtained from each mother, and roughly 3 million reads were obtained from each child. Thymic selection shapes the output of TCR recombination in a similar way in related and unrelated pairs, and inherited differences have a minor effect. Normalized repertoire overlap in related mother-child pairs was always slightly higher than in unrelated mother-child pairs, but the difference was never significant. No persistent microchimeric T cell clones were detected, at a sensitivity of approximately 110 clones per million clonotypes. The study used deep NGS to compare TCR beta repertoires of mothers and children, seeking features distinguishing related mother-child pairs from unrelated individuals. Mothers averaged about 40 +/- 4 years of age and children averaged roughly 11 +/- 4 years. After adapter ligation with NEBNext reagents, the libraries were sequenced on Illumina HiSeq 2000 with 100+100 nt paired-end reads. To avoid cross-contamination, the mother libraries and the child libraries were prepared a month apart and sequenced in separate runs. Each donor had between roughly 500,000 and 2,200,000 distinct TCR beta clonotypes identified. Naive TCR beta clonotypes were estimated from low-frequency clonotypes matched to each donor's FACS-determined naive share, without sorting.

The V gene is TRBV20-1 and the J gene is TRBJ2-3; 12 bases in the junction line up with TRBD1. The clonotype originates from a boy under 10 years old in good health. The specimen sequenced was blood. The nucleotides read TGCAGTGCTTGGGGACAGGGGGCGCAGGATACGCAGTATTTT. Translated, this is CSAWGQGAQDTQYF.